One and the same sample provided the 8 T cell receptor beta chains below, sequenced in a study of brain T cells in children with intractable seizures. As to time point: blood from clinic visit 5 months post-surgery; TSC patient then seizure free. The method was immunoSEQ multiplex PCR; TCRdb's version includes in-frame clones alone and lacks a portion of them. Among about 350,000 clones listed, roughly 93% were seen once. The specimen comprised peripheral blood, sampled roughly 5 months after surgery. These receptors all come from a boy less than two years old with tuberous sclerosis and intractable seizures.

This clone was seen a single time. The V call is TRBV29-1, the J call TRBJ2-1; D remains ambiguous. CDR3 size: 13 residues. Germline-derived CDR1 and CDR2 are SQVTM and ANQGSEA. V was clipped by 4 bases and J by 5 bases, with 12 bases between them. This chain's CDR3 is CSVVTGIHNEQFF. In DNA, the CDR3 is TGCAGCGTTGTGACTGGCATCCACAATGAGCAGTTCTTC.

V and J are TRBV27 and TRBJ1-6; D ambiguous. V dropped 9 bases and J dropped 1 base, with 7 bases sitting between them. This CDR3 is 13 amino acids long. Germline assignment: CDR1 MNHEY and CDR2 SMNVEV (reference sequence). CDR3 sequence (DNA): TGTGCCAGTCAGAGGTCCTATAATTCACCCCTCCACTTT. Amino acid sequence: CASQRSYNSPLHF.

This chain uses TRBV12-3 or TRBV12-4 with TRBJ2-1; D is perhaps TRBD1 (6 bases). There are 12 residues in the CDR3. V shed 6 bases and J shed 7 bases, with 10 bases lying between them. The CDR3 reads CASRPQGNEQFF. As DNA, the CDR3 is TGTGCCAGCAGGCCTCAGGGGAATGAGCAGTTCTTC.

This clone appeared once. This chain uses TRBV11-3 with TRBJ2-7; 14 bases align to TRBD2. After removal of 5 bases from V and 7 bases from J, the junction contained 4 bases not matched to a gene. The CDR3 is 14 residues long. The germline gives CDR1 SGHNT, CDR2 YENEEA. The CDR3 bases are TGTGCCAGCAGCAGGACTAGCGGGAGGATGGAGCAGTACTTC. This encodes CASSRTSGRMEQYF.

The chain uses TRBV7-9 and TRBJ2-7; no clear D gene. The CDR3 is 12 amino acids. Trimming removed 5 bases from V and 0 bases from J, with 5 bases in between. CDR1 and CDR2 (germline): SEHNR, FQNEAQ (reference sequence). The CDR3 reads CASSRTSYEQYF. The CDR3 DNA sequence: TGTGCCAGCAGCCGGACCTCCTACGAGCAGTACTTC.

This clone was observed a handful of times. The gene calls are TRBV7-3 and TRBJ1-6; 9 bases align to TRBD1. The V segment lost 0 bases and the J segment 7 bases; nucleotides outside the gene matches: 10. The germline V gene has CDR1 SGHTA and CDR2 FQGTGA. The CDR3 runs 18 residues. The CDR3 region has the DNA TGTGCCAGCAGCTTAACTAGCGTTGGGACAGGGAACAATTCACCCCTCCACTTT. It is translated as CASSLTSVGTGNNSPLHF.

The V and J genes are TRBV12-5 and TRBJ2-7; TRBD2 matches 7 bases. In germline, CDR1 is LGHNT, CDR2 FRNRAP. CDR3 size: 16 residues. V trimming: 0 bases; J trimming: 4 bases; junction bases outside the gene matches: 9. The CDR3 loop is CASGLVAWRERYEQYF. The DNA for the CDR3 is TGTGCTAGTGGTTTGGTCGCTTGGCGGGAGAGATACGAGCAGTACTTC.

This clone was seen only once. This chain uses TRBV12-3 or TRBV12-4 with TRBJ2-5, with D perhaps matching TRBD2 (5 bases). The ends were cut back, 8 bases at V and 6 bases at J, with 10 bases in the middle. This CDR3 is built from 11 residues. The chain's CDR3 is CASAGVQTQYF. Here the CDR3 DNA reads TGTGCCAGCGCGGGTGTACAGACCCAGTACTTC.